These 2 T cell receptor beta chains were sequenced from one sample in a study of naive and memory T cell subsets. Four PCR rounds used nested alpha and beta constant region primers plus the SP2 primer. TCRdb analysed the 5' RACE reads with MiXCR anew, one entry per CDR3 protein. This sample has roughly 56,000 distinct CDR3 sequences, with roughly 7% found just once. A UMI-containing oligonucleotide was joined by 3' ligation to the TCR cDNA template. Receptor source: a male donor in good health.

This clonotype was counted a few times. The chain carries TRBV7-9 and TRBJ2-7, with D perhaps TRBD1 (5 bases). Between the trimmed V and J ends, which lost 6 bases and 2 bases, there was a span of 11 bases. CDR1 and CDR2 from the germline V gene are SEHNR and FQNEAQ (reference sequence). The CDR3 length is 13 residues. CDR3 nucleotides: TGTGCCAGCAGTATGACAGAGGCCTACGAGCAGTACTTC. As protein: CASSMTEAYEQYF.

This clonotype has just a few counts. The CDR3 sequence: CASSGSTGSYSNQPQHF. CDR3 sequence (DNA): TGTGCCAGCAGCGGCTCGACAGGGTCCTATAGCAATCAGCCCCAGCATTTT. V is TRBV5-5 and J is TRBJ1-5; 7 bases align to TRBD1. V was pared by 4 bases and J by 0 bases, with 10 bases of the junction left unmatched. The CDR3 contains 17 residues. Germline V gene sequence: CDR1 SGHKS, CDR2 YYEKEE (reference sequence).